One sample yielded the 20 T cell receptor beta chains listed below, sequenced in a study of blood T cell repertoires in COVID-19. The method was immunoSEQ multiplex PCR; TCRdb's version includes in-frame clones alone and lacks a portion of them. The data show 140,000 to 150,000 clones, with 88% seen just once and 1.8% held by the top ten. The material sequenced was peripheral blood. All receptors come from a man between 65 and 85 years old with acute or convalescent COVID-19.

The rearrangement uses TRBV11-2 and TRBJ2-7, with 14 bases that match TRBD2. V lost 5 bases to trimming and J lost 5 bases; unmatched junction nucleotides: 5. The CDR3 is 15 residues long. Germline V gives CDR1 SGHAT, CDR2 FQNNGV. CDR3 sequence reads: CASSPTSGGVNEQYF. CDR3 DNA sequence: TGTGCCAGCAGCCCGACTAGCGGGGGGGTCAACGAGCAGTACTTC.

The chain is built from TRBV19 and TRBJ1-1; D call uncertain. The germline CDR1 and CDR2 sequences are LNHDA and SQIVND (reference sequence). The CDR3 is made up of 14 amino acids. V was cut by 6 bases and J by 1 base, with 12 bases left in between. The CDR3 loop reads CASSKRLENTEAFF. In DNA form, the CDR3 reads TGTGCCAGTAGCAAGCGACTCGAGAACACTGAAGCTTTCTTT.

The chain uses TRBV3-1 (or the pseudogene TRBV3-2) and TRBJ1-5; tentative D call: TRBD1 (5 bases). Deletions cut 2 bases from V and 0 bases from J, with 8 bases between. The CDR3 contains 15 residues. CDR1 and CDR2 from the germline V gene are LGHDT and YNNKEL (reference sequence). The CDR3 loop is CASSQNQGSNQPQHF. For the CDR3, the DNA is TGTGCCAGCAGCCAAAACCAGGGTAGCAATCAGCCCCAGCATTTT.

This clone appeared a single time. V gene TRBV6-5 combines with J gene TRBJ1-1; 8 bases are a match to TRBD1. After removal of 6 bases from V and 4 bases from J, the junction contained 4 bases not matched to a gene. Germline V lookup: CDR1 MNHEY, CDR2 SVGAGI. The CDR3 has 13 amino acids. CDR3 sequence reads: CASRNDRGTEAFF. For the CDR3, the DNA is TGTGCCAGCAGAAATGACAGGGGCACTGAAGCTTTCTTT.

The chain carries TRBV10-3 and TRBJ1-5; D is unclear. The CDR3 length is 14 residues. CDR1 and CDR2 from the germline V gene are ENHRY and SYGVKD. V lost 3 bases, J lost 0 bases, and 6 bases lay in between. Written as DNA, the CDR3 is TGTGCCATCAGTGATCTTATTAGCAATCAGCCCCAGCATTTT. Translating it yields CAISDLISNQPQHF.

The V and J genes are TRBV6-5 and TRBJ1-2; unclear D gene. V lost 0 bases to trimming and J lost 8 bases, with 16 bases between them. From germline, CDR1 is MNHEY and CDR2 SVGAGI. This CDR3 region has 15 residues. DNA of the CDR3: TGTGCCAGCAGTTACTCGGCTCTAGGCTCGGGGGGCTACACCTTC. Its protein is CASSYSALGSGGYTF.

The J gene is TRBJ2-2, the V gene TRBV5-4; D is undetermined. The germline V gene encodes CDR1 SGHNT and CDR2 YYREEE (reference sequence). The V gene lost 4 bases and the J gene lost 6 bases, with 10 bases spanning the gap. This CDR3 is built from 13 residues. Here the CDR3 DNA reads TGTGCCAGCAGCCTGATGGCTTCCGGGGAGCTGTTTTTT. It translates to CASSLMASGELFF.

This rearrangement joins TRBV5-6 to TRBJ1-5, with 7 nucleotides matching TRBD1. This CDR3 region has 12 residues. Germline V CDR1 and CDR2: SGHDT, YYEEEE. The V gene end was trimmed by 4 bases and the J gene end by 7 bases; junction bases not matched to a gene: 2. In DNA, the CDR3 is TGTGCCAGCAGCCTGGGACAGCAGCCCCAGCATTTT. The encoded protein is CASSLGQQPQHF.

This clone was observed once. The chain employs TRBV7-9 and TRBJ2-5; 9 bases line up with TRBD1. Per the germline V gene, CDR1 is SEHNR and CDR2 is FQNEAQ (reference sequence). The CDR3 sequence is 14 residues long. V lost 3 bases to trimming and J lost 5 bases; unmatched junction nucleotides: 4. This CDR3 is CASSLTGGGETQYF. Here the CDR3 DNA reads TGTGCCAGCAGCTTGACAGGGGGAGGGGAGACCCAGTACTTC.

As DNA, the CDR3 is TGTGCCAGTAGAAGACACCTCAATTCACCCCTCCACTTT. As protein: CASRRHLNSPLHF. V gene TRBV19 combines with J gene TRBJ1-6, with unresolved D. Germline V gene data show CDR1 as LNHDA and CDR2 as SQIVND (reference sequence). V lost 6 bases and J 7 bases, leaving 10 bases between the germline ends. This CDR3 is built from 13 residues.

The CDR3 loop reads CASTEASGGGNYGYTF. In DNA, the CDR3 is TGTGCCAGCACCGAAGCATCGGGGGGCGGTAACTATGGCTACACCTTC. The V gene is TRBV7-9, the J gene TRBJ1-2; possibly TRBD1 for D (6 bases). The CDR3 loop spans 16 amino acids. Trimming stripped 7 bases from V and 1 base from J, with 19 bases between. Germline V gene lookup returns CDR1 SEHNR and CDR2 FQNEAQ (reference sequence).

The rearrangement uses TRBV6-5 and TRBJ2-4; TRBD2 aligns across 8 bases. J was trimmed by 6 bases and V by 9 bases; bases with no gene match: 10. The CDR3 has 14 amino acids. CDR1 is MNHEY, CDR2 SVGAGI, per germline. The CDR3 nucleotides are TGTGCCAGTAGCGGGATCGGGCGGGGAAACATTCAGTACTTC. Translating it yields CASSGIGRGNIQYF.

This chain uses TRBV4-1 with TRBJ1-1; TRBD1 matches 8 bases. J lost 0 bases, V lost 0 bases, and 3 bases had no gene match. The CDR3 sequence is 16 residues long. Germline CDR1 reads MGHRA; CDR2 reads YSYEKL. The CDR3 is CASSQDRTGMNTEAFF. For the CDR3, the DNA is TGCGCCAGCAGCCAAGATCGGACAGGGATGAACACTGAAGCTTTCTTT.

This clone was detected only a few times. The rearrangement joins TRBV7-2 to TRBJ2-1; no clear D. V was clipped by 3 bases and J by 3 bases, with 6 bases between them. Germline V gene sequence: CDR1 SGHTA, CDR2 FQGNSA. The CDR3 is made up of 13 amino acids. CDR3 residues: CASSFSVYNEQFF. CDR3 in DNA: TGTGCCAGCAGCTTCAGCGTCTACAATGAGCAGTTCTTC.

The V and J genes are TRBV5-1 and TRBJ1-3, with D possibly matching TRBD1 (6 bases). The ends were cut back, 3 bases at V and 0 bases at J, with 13 bases in the middle. CDR3 length: 16 residues. Germline CDR1 is SGHRS and CDR2 is YFSETQ. CDR3 amino acids: CASSSNPGVSGNTIYF. CDR3 DNA sequence: TGCGCCAGCAGCTCAAATCCAGGGGTCTCTGGAAACACCATATATTTT.

V and J are TRBV5-5 and TRBJ2-5, with D unresolved. V dropped 2 bases and J dropped 5 bases, with 10 bases sitting between them. Germline lookup yields CDR1 SGHKS and CDR2 YYEKEE (reference sequence). The CDR3 runs to 13 residues. The CDR3 DNA reads as TGTGCCAGCAGCTTAATCGAGAGGGAGACCCAGTACTTC. This codes for CASSLIERETQYF.

This rearrangement joins TRBV5-5 to TRBJ2-7, with D perhaps matching TRBD1 (6 bases). This CDR3 is built from 15 residues. V was trimmed by 1 base and J by 3 bases, leaving 14 bases between them. Germline CDR1 and CDR2: SGHKS and YYEKEE (reference sequence). This CDR3 is CASSLSQGSLYEQYF. CDR3 DNA sequence: TGTGCCAGCAGCTTGAGCCAGGGGTCCCTCTACGAGCAGTACTTC.

The chain is built from TRBV19 and TRBJ2-1; D possibly corresponds to TRBD2 (7 bases). V was shortened by 3 bases and J by 0 bases, with 24 bases between the two germline ends. Germline V lookup: CDR1 LNHDA, CDR2 SQIVND (reference sequence). The CDR3 totals 20 residues. In nucleotides, the CDR3 is TGTGCCAGTAGTATCAGGGGAGAATGGCGGGAGTACAGCTCCTACAATGAGCAGTTCTTC. This codes for CASSIRGEWREYSSYNEQFF.

The rearrangement joins TRBV5-1 to TRBJ2-3; D unclear. V was trimmed by 5 bases and J by 10 bases, leaving 14 bases between them. The length of the CDR3 is 12 residues. Germline V gene data show CDR1 as SGHRS and CDR2 as YFSETQ. CDR3 DNA sequence: TGCGCCAGCAGTCCGGTGGGCTTGTCGCAGTATTTT. Encoded protein: CASSPVGLSQYF.

This rearrangement joins TRBV2 to TRBJ2-3, with D hard to call. V gave up 7 bases and J gave up 0 bases, with 8 bases separating them. The CDR3 is 13 amino acids. Germline V gene lookup returns CDR1 SNHLY and CDR2 FYNNEI. CDR3 DNA sequence: TGTGCCAGCATCCGGTCTAGCACAGATACGCAGTATTTT. It codes for CASIRSSTDTQYF.